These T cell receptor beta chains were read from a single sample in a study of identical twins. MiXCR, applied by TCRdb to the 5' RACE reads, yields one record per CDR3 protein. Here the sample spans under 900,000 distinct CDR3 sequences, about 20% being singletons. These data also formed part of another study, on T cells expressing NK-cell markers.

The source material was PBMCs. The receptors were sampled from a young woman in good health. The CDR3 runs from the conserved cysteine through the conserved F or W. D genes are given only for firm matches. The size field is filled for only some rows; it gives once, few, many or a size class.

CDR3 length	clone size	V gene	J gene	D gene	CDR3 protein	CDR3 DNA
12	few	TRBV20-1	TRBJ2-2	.	CSAEGGTGELFF	TGCAGTGCTGAAGGAGGCACCGGGGAGCTGTTTTTT
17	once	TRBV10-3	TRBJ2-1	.	CAISGLRAEPSYNEQFF	TGTGCCATCAGTGGCTTGAGGGCGGAGCCCTCCTACAATGAGCAGTTCTTC
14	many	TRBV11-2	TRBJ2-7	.	CASSLGSQSYEQYF	TGCGCCAGCAGCTTGGGCTCCCAATCCTACGAGCAGTACTTC
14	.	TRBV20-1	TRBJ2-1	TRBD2	CSASPAGGWHEQFF	TGCAGTGCTTCTCCAGCGGGAGGGTGGCATGAGCAGTTCTTC
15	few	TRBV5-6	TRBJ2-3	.	CASTRTPWGTDTQYF	TGTGCCAGCACCAGGACTCCTTGGGGCACAGATACGCAGTATTTT
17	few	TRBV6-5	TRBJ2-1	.	CASSTQEDSTWGYEQFF	TGTGCCAGCAGTACTCAAGAGGACTCAACCTGGGGCTATGAGCAGTTCTTC
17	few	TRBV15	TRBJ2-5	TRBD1	CATSETYATGGGETQYF	TGTGCCACCAGCGAAACCTACGCGACAGGGGGCGGGGAGACCCAGTACTTC
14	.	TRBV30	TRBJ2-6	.	CAWSVGSGANVLTF	TGTGCCTGGAGTGTGGGGTCTGGGGCCAACGTCCTGACTTTC
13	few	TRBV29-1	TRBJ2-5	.	CSVREGIQETQYF	TGCAGCGTTAGAGAGGGGATCCAAGAGACCCAGTACTTC
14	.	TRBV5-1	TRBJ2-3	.	CASSSGQNADTQYF	TGCGCCAGCAGCTCCGGACAGAACGCAGATACGCAGTATTTT
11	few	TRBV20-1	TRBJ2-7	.	CSSGVGYEQYF	TGCAGTTCAGGCGTGGGCTACGAGCAGTACTTC
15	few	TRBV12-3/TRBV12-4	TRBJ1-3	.	CASDLARVTGNTIYF	TGTGCCAGCGACCTCGCCAGGGTAACTGGAAACACCATATATTTT
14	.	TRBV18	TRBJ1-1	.	CASSPLGVDTEAFF	TGTGCCAGCTCACCGTTGGGGGTGGACACTGAAGCTTTCTTT
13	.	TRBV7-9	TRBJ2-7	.	CAGSLDSLYEQYF	TGTGCCGGCAGCTTAGACAGTCTCTACGAGCAGTACTTC
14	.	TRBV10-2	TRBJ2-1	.	CASSSLITYNEQFF	TGCGCCAGCTCATCTCTGATCACCTACAATGAGCAGTTCTTC
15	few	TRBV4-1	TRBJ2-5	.	CASSQDRPSWETQYF	TGCGCCAGCAGCCAAGATCGTCCCAGTTGGGAGACCCAGTACTTC
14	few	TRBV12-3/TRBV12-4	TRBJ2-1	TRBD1	CASRLRTGSNEQFF	TGTGCCAGCAGGCTTAGGACAGGGTCCAATGAGCAGTTCTTC
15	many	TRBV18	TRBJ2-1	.	CASSTSWPGYNEQFF	TGTGCCAGCTCAACCTCCTGGCCGGGATACAATGAGCAGTTCTTC
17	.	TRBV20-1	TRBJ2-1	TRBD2	CSAGTPLSRETYNEQFF	TGCAGTGCTGGGACCCCTCTCTCGCGGGAGACCTACAATGAGCAGTTCTTC
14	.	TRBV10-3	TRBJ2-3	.	CAISDHRNTDTQYF	TGTGCCATCAGTGACCATCGAAACACAGATACGCAGTATTTT
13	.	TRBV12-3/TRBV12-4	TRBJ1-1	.	CASRAELNTEAFF	TGTGCCAGCAGGGCGGAGCTGAACACTGAAGCTTTCTTT
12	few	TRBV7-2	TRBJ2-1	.	CASSLDYHEQFF	TGTGCCAGCAGCTTAGATTACCATGAGCAGTTCTTC
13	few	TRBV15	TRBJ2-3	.	CATSRGVADTQYF	TGTGCCACCAGCAGAGGGGTGGCAGATACGCAGTATTTT
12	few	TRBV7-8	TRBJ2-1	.	CASSYEGNEQFF	TGTGCCAGCAGCTACGAGGGGAATGAGCAGTTCTTC
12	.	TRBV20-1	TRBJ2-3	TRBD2	CSAGGLARAQYF	TGCAGTGCTGGGGGACTAGCTAGGGCGCAGTATTTT
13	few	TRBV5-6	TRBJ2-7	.	CASRVGRFYEQYF	TGTGCCAGCAGAGTGGGACGGTTCTACGAGCAGTACTTC
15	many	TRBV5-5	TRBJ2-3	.	CASSLRPRHEDTQYF	TGTGCCAGCAGCTTGCGTCCGAGACACGAAGATACGCAGTATTTT
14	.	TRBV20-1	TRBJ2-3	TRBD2	CSAVSGTGLDTQYF	TGCAGTGCTGTTAGCGGGACTGGTTTGGATACGCAGTATTTT
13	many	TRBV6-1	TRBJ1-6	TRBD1	CASSQYGTGISHF	TGTGCCAGCAGCCAATATGGGACAGGTATATCCCACTTT
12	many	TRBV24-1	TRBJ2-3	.	CATSGRGDTQYF	TGTGCCACCAGTGGCAGGGGAGATACGCAGTATTTT
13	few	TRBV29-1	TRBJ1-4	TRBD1	CSVGQGAQEKLFF	TGCAGCGTTGGACAGGGGGCTCAAGAAAAACTGTTTTTT
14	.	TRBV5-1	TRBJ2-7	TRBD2	CASSSTGTSDEQYF	TGCGCCAGCAGCTCGACCGGGACTAGCGACGAGCAGTACTTC
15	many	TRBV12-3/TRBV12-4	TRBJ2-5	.	CASTLNRLSQETQYF	TGTGCCAGCACTCTCAACAGACTAAGCCAAGAGACCCAGTACTTC
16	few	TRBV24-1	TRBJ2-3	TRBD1	CATSATPGQGADTQYF	TGTGCCACCAGTGCTACGCCGGGACAGGGTGCAGATACGCAGTATTTT
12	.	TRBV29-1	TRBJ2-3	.	CSVDPGTDTQYF	TGCAGCGTTGATCCGGGTACAGATACGCAGTATTTT
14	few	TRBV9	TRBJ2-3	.	CASSVVSGGDTQYF	TGTGCCAGCAGCGTAGTGTCCGGGGGAGATACGCAGTATTTT
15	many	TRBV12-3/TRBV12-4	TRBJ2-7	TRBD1	CASSPGQGTPYEQYF	TGTGCCAGCAGTCCGGGACAGGGGACTCCCTACGAGCAGTACTTC
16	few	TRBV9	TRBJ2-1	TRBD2	CASSVSLAGGENEQFF	TGTGCCAGCAGCGTGTCACTAGCGGGGGGTGAAAATGAGCAGTTCTTC
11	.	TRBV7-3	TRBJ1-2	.	CASSSGSDYTF	TGTGCCAGCAGCTCCGGATCGGACTACACCTTC
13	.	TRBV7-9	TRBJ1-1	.	CASSLPGDAEAFF	TGTGCCAGCAGCCTCCCAGGGGACGCCGAAGCTTTCTTT
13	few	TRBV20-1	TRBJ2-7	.	CSAKASGSYEQYF	TGCAGTGCTAAGGCCTCGGGCTCCTACGAGCAGTACTTC
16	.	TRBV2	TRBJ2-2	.	CASSEFAERGTGELFF	TGTGCCAGCAGTGAGTTTGCGGAGAGGGGCACCGGGGAGCTGTTTTTT
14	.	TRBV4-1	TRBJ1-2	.	CASSQDPRGGGYTF	TGCGCCAGCAGCCAAGATCCCCGGGGAGGTGGCTACACCTTC
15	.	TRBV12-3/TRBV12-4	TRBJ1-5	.	CASSLSGGRNQPQHF	TGTGCCAGCAGTTTATCTGGGGGGCGCAATCAGCCCCAGCATTTT
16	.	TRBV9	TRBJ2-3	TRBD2	CASSVATSGTTDTQYF	TGTGCCAGCAGCGTTGCGACTAGCGGTACCACAGATACGCAGTATTTT
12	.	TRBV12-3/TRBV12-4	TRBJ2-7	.	CASSTGPRQQYF	TGTGCCAGCAGTACAGGACCGCGGCAGCAGTACTTC
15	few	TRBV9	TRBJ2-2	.	CASSVAGDGVGELFF	TGTGCCAGCAGCGTAGCGGGGGACGGAGTCGGGGAGCTGTTTTTT
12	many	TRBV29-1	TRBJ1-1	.	CSVGQANTEAFF	TGCAGCGTTGGGCAGGCCAACACTGAAGCTTTCTTT
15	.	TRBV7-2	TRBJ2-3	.	CASGIKAGPTDTQYF	TGTGCCAGCGGGATTAAGGCGGGGCCCACAGATACGCAGTATTTT
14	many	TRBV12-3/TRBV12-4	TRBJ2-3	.	CASSNRQGTDTQYF	TGTGCCAGCAGCAATCGACAGGGCACAGATACGCAGTATTTT
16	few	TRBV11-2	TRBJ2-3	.	CASSLIRGAHEDTQYF	TGTGCCAGCAGCTTAATTCGGGGGGCGCACGAAGATACGCAGTATTTT
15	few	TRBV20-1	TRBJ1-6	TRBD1	CSARARTGINSPLHF	TGCAGTGCTAGAGCCCGGACAGGGATTAATTCACCCCTCCACTTT
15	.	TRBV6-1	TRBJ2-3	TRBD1	CASSPGQGVVDTQYF	TGTGCCAGCAGTCCAGGACAGGGGGTGGTGGATACGCAGTATTTT
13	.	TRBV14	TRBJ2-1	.	CASSQVSGAEQFF	TGTGCCAGCAGCCAAGTCTCGGGCGCTGAGCAGTTCTTC
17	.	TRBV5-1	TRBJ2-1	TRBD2	CASSLRVGASGTGEQFF	TGCGCCAGCAGCTTGCGGGTCGGGGCTAGCGGGACTGGTGAGCAGTTCTTC